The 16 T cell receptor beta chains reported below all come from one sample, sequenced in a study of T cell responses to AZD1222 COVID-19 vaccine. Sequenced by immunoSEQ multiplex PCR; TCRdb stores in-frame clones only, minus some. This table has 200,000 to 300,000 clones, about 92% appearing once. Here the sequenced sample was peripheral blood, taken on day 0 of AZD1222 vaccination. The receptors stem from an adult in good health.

The CDR3 loop reads CASTIPGQGAGNTIYF. In DNA form, the CDR3 reads TGTGCCAGTACCATACCGGGACAGGGTGCTGGAAACACCATATATTTT. The rearrangement uses TRBV19 and TRBJ1-3, with TRBD1 identical over 9 bases. Germline CDR1 LNHDA, CDR2 SQIVND (reference sequence). With 7 bases clipped from V and 2 bases from J, the junction kept 9 bases outside the gene matches. The CDR3 runs 16 residues.

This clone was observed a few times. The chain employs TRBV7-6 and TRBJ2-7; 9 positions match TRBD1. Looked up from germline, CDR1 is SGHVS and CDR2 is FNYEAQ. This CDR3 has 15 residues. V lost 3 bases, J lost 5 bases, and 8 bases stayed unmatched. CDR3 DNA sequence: TGTGCCAGCAGCTTTGCGGTCCGGGACAGGGACGAGCAGTACTTC. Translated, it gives CASSFAVRDRDEQYF. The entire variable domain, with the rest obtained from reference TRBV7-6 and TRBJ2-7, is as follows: GAGVSQSPRYKVTKRGQDVALRCDPISGHVSLYWYRQALGQGPEFLTYFNYEAQQDKSGLPNDRFSAERPEGSISTLTIQRTEQRDSAMYRCASSFAVRDRDEQYFGPGTRLTVT.

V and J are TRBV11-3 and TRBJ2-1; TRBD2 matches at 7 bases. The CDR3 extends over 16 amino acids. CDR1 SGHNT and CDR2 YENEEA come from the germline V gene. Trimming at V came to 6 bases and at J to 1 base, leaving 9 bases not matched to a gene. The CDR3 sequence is CASSQYPGLSYNEQFF. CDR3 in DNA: TGTGCCAGCAGTCAATACCCGGGACTATCCTACAATGAGCAGTTCTTC.

The CDR3 DNA reads as TGTGCCAGCAGCCTCCAGGGACAGGGGGGTTACGAGCAGTACTTC. As protein: CASSLQGQGGYEQYF. This rearrangement joins TRBV4-2 to TRBJ2-7; 11 nucleotides agree with TRBD1. Trimming at V came to 4 bases and at J to 4 bases, leaving 6 bases not matched to a gene. Germline V CDR1 and CDR2: LGHNA, YNFKEQ. The CDR3 covers 15 residues.

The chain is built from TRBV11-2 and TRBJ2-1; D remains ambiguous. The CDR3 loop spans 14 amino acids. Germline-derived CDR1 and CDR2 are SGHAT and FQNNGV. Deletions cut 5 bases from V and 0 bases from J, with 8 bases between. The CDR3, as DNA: TGTGCCAGCAGCCATATGAGCTCCTACAATGAGCAGTTCTTC. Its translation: CASSHMSSYNEQFF.

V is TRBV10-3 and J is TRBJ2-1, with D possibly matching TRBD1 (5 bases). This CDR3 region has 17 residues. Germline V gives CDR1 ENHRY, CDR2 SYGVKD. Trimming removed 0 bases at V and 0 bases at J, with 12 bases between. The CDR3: CAISESAMGLSYNEQFF. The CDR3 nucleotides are TGTGCCATCAGTGAGTCTGCGATGGGGCTCTCCTACAATGAGCAGTTCTTC.

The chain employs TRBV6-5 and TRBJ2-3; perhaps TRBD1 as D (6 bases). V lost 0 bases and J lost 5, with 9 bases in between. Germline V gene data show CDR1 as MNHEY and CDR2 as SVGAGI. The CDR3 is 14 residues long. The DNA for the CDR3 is TGTGCCAGCAGTTACTCCCCGGGACAAGATACGCAGTATTTT. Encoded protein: CASSYSPGQDTQYF.

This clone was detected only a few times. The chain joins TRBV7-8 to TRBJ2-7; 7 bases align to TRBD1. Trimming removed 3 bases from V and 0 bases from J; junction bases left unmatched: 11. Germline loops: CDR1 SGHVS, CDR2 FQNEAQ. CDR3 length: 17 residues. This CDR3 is CASSLAPWDRNSYEQYF. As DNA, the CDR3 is TGTGCCAGCAGCTTGGCCCCCTGGGACAGAAACTCCTACGAGCAGTACTTC.

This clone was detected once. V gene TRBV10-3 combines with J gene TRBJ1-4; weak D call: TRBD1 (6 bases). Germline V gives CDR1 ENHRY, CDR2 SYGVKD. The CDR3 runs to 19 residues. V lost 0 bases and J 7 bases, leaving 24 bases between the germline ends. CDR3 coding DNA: TGTGCCATCAGTGAGTCGCGCCCTAGCGCCTTCAGGGGAGGTGAAAAACTGTTTTTT. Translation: CAISESRPSAFRGGEKLFF.

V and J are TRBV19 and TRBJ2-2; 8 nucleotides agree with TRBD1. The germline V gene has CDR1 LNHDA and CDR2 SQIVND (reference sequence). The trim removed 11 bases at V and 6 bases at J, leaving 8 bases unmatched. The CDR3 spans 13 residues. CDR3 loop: CALRGRGPGELFF. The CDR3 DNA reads TGTGCCTTAAGAGGCAGGGGGCCCGGGGAGCTGTTTTTT. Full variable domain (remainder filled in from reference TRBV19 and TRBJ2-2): DGGITQSPKYLFRKEGQNVTLSCEQNLNHDAMYWYRQDPGQGLRLIYYSQIVNDFQKGDIAEGYSVSREKKESFPLTVTSAQKNPTAFYLCALRGRGPGELFFGEGSRLTVL.

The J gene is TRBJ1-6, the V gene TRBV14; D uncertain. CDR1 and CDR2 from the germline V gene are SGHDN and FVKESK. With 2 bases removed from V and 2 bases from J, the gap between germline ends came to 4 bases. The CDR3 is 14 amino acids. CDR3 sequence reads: CASSQTPYNSPLHF. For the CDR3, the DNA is TGTGCCAGCAGCCAAACCCCCTATAATTCACCCCTCCACTTT.

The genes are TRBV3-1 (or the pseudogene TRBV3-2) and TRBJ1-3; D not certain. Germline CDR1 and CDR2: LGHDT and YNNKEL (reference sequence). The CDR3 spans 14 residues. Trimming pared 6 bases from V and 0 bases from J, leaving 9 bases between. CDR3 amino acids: CASRLQSSGNTIYF. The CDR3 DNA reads TGTGCCAGCAGATTACAGAGCTCTGGAAACACCATATATTTT.

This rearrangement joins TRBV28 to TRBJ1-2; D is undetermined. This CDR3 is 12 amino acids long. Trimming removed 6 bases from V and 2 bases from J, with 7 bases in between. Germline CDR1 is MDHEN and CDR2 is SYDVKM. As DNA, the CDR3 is TGTGCCAGCAGGCGCGGGAACTATGGCTACACCTTC. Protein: CASRRGNYGYTF.

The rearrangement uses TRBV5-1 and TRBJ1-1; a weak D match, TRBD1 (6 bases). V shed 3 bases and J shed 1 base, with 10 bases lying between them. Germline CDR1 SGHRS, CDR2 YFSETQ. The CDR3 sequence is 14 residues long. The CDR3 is CASSSGTQNTEAFF. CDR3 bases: TGCGCCAGCAGCTCGGGGACACAGAACACTGAAGCTTTCTTT.

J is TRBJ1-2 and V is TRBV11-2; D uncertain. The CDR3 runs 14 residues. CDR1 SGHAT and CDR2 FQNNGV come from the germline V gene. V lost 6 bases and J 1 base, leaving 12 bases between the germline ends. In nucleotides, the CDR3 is TGTGCCAGCAGGAAACCGGGATTTAACTATGGCTACACCTTC. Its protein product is CASRKPGFNYGYTF.

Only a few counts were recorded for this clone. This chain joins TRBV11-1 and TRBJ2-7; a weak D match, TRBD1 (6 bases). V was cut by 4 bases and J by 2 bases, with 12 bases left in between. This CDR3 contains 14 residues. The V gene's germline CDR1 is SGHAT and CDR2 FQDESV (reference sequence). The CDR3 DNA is TGTGCCAGCAGCTATGAACAGGGTACCTACGAGCAGTACTTC. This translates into CASSYEQGTYEQYF.